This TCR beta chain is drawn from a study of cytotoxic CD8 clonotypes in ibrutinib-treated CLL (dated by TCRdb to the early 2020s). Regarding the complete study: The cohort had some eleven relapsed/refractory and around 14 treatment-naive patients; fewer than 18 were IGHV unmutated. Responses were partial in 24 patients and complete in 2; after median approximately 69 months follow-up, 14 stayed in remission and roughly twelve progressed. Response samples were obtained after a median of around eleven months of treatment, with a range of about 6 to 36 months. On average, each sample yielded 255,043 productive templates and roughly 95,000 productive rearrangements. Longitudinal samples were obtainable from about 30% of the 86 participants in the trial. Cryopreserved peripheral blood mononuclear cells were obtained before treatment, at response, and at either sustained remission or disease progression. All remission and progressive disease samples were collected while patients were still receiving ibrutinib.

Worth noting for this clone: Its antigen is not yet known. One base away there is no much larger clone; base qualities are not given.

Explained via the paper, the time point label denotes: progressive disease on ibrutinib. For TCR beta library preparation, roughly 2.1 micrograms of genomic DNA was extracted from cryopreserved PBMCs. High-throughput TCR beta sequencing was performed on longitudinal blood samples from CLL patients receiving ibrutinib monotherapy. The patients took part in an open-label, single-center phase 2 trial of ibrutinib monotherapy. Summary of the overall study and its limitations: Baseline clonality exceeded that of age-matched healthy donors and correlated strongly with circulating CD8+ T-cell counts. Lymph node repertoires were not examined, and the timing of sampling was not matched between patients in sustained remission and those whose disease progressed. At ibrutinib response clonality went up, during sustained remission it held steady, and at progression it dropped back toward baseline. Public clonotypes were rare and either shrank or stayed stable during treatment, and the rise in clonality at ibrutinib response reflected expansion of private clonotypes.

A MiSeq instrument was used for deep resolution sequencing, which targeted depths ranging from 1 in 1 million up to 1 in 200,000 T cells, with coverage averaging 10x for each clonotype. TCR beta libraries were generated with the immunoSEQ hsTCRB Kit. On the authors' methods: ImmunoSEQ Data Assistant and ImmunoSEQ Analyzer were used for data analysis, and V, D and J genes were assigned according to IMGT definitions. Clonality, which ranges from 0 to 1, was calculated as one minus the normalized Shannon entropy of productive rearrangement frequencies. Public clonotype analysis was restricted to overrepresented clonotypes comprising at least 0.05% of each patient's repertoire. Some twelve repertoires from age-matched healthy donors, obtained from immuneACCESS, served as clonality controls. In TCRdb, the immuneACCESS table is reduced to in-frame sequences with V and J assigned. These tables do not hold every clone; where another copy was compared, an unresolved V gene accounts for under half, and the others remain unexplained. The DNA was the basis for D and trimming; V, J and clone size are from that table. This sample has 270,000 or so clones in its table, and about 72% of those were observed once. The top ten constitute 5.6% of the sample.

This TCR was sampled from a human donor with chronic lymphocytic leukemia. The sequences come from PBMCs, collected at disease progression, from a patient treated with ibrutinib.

The sequence in DNA is TGTGCCAGTAGTATGAGGCATGAGGGTTACGAGCAGTACTTC. Translated, this gives CASSMRHEGYEQYF. In this chain, TRBV19 is recombined with TRBJ2-7, and the D gene may be TRBD2, 5 bases matching. The germline V gene (reference sequence) gives CDR1 as LNHDA and CDR2 as SQIVND. From the cysteine up to the phenylalanine, the CDR3 has a length of 14 residues. Only the CDR3 part of the read is kept: 42 bases, read in frame from the first base. Relative to germline, V is 3 bases shorter and J is 4 bases shorter, with 13 bases between their ends.